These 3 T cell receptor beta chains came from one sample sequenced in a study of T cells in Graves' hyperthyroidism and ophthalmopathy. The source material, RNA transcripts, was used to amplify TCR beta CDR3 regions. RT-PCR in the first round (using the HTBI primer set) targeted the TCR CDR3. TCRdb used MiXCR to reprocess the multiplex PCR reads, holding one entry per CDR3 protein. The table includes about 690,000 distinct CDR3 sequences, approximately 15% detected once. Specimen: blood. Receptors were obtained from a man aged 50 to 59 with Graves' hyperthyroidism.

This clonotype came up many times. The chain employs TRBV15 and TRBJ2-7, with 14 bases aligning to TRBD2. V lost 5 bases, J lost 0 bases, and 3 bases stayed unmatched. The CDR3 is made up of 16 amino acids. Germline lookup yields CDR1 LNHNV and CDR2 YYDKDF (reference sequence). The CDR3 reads CATSGTSGSYSYEQYF. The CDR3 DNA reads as TGTGCCACCAGCGGGACTAGCGGGAGCTACTCCTACGAGCAGTACTTC.

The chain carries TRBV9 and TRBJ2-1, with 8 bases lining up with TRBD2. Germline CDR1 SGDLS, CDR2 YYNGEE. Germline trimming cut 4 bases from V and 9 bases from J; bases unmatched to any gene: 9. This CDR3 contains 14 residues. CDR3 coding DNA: TGTGCCAGCAGCTTCGGGGGGGGGGGGGGTGAGCAGTTCTTC. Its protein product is CASSFGGGGGEQFF.

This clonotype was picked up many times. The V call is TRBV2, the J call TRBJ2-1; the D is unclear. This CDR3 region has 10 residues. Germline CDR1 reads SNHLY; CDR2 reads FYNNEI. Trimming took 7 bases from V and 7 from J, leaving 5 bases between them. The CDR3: CASTGNEQFF. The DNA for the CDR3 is TGTGCCAGCACTGGAAATGAGCAGTTCTTC.